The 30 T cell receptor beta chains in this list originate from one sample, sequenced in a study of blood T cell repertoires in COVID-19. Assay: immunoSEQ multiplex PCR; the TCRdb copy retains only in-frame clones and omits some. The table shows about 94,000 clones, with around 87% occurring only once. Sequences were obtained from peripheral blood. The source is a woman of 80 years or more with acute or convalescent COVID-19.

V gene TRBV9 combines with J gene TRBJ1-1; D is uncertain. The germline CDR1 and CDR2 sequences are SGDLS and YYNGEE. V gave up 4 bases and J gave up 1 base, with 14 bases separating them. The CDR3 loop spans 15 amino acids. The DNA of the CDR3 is TGTGCCAGCAGCCCCCTCCCCGCGCAGAACACTGAAGCTTTCTTT. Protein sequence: CASSPLPAQNTEAFF.

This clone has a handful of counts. The CDR3 sequence: CARAYRGYEQYF. The CDR3 coding sequence is TGTGCCAGGGCCTACCGCGGCTACGAGCAGTACTTC. The J gene is TRBJ2-7, the V gene TRBV7-9; D is unclear. Germline CDR1 SEHNR, CDR2 FQNEAQ (reference sequence). Trimming pared 9 bases from V and 3 bases from J, leaving 12 bases between. The CDR3 totals 12 residues.

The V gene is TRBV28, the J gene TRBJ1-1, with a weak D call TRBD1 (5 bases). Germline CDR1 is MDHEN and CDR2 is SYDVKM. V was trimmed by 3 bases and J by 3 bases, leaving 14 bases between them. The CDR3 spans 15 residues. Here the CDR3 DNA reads TGTGCCAGCAGTTTCCGGGGGAAGTTGTACACTGAAGCTTTCTTT. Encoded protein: CASSFRGKLYTEAFF. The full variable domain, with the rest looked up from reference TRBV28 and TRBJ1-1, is DVKVTQSSRYLVKRTGEKVFLECVQDMDHENMFWYRQDPGLGLRLIYFSYDVKMKEKGDIPEGYSVSREKKERFSLILESASTNQTSMYLCASSFRGKLYTEAFFGQGTRLTVV.

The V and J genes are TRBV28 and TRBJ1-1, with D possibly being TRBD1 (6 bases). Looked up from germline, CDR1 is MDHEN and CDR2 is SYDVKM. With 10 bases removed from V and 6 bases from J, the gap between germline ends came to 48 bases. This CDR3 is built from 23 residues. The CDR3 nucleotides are TGTGCCATCCAAAAGAGTTTCGGGCCCCCGTCGGGACAAACCTCGCGGCGCAAACCTGAAGCTTTCTTT. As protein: CAIQKSFGPPSGQTSRRKPEAFF.

The CDR3 loop reads CASSLTGANTGELFF. CDR3 DNA: TGTGCCAGCAGCCTGACAGGGGCGAACACCGGGGAGCTGTTTTTT. The chain couples TRBV6-4 to TRBJ2-2; 8 nucleotides align to TRBD1. Per germline, CDR1 MRHNA and CDR2 SNTAGT. The CDR3 is 15 amino acids. V lost 6 bases to trimming and J lost 0 bases; unmatched junction nucleotides: 3.

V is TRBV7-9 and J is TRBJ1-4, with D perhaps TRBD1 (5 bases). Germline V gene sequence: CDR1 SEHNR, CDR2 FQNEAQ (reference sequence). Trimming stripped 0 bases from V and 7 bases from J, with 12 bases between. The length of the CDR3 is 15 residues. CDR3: CASSLARAGSEKLFF. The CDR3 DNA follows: TGTGCCAGCAGCTTAGCCAGGGCAGGAAGTGAAAAACTGTTTTTT.

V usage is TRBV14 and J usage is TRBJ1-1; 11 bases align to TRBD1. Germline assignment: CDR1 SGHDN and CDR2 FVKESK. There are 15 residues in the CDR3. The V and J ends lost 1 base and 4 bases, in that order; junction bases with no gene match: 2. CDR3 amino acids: CASSQAGTGGTEAFF. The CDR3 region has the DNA TGTGCCAGCAGCCAAGCCGGGACAGGGGGCACTGAAGCTTTCTTT.

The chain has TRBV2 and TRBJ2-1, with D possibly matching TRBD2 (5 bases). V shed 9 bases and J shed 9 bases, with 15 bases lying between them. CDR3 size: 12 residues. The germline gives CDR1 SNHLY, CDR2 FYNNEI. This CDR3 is CARRALLSEQFF. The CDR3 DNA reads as TGTGCCAGGCGGGCCCTACTCAGTGAGCAGTTCTTC. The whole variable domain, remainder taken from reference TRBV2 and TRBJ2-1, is EPEVTQTPSHQVTQMGQEVILRCVPISNHLYFYWYRQILGQKVEFLVSFYNNEISEKSEIFDDQFSVERPDGSNFTLKIRSTKLEDSAMYFCARRALLSEQFFGPGTRLTVL.

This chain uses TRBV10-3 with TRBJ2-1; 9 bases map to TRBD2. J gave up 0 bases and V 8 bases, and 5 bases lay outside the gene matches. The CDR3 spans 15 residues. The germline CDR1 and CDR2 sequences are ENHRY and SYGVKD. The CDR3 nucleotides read TGTGCCATCCGACTAGCGGATAGCTCCTACAATGAGCAGTTCTTC. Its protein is CAIRLADSSYNEQFF.

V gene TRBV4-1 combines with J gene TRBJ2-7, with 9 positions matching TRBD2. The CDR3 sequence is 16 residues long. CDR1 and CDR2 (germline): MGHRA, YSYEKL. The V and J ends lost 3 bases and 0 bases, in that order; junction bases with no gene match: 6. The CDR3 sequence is CASSQNSGGSSYEQYF. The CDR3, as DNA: TGCGCCAGCAGCCAGAATAGCGGGGGAAGCTCCTACGAGCAGTACTTC.

CDR3 DNA: TGTGCCAGCCGAGGGGGCAAGTCGCCCCAGCATTTT. Encoded protein: CASRGGKSPQHF. This chain uses TRBV12-3 or TRBV12-4 with TRBJ1-5; 7 bases are a match to TRBD1. Germline trimming cut 8 bases from V and 9 bases from J; bases unmatched to any gene: 7. The CDR3 length is 12 residues.

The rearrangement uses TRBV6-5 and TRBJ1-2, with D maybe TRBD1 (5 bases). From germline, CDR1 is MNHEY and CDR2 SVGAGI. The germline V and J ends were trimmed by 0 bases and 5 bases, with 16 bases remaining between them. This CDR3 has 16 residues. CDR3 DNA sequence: TGTGCCAGCAGTTACTCGAGAAATCGGGGGGAGTATGGCTACACCTTC. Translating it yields CASSYSRNRGEYGYTF.

CDR3 in amino acids: CASSQGGRNQPQHF. The CDR3, as DNA: TGTGCCAGCTCACAGGGAGGGCGCAATCAGCCCCAGCATTTT. This sequence joins TRBV18 and TRBJ1-5; D gene unclear. The V gene lost 4 bases and the J gene lost 2 bases, with 9 bases spanning the gap. CDR3 length equals 14 residues. From germline, CDR1 is KGHSH and CDR2 LQKENI. Full variable domain (rest looked up from reference TRBV18 and TRBJ1-5): NAGVMQNPRHLVRRRGQEARLRCSPMKGHSHVYWYRQLPEEGLKFMVYLQKENIIDESGMPKERFSAEFPKEGPSILRIQQVVRGDSAAYFCASSQGGRNQPQHFGDGTRLSIL.

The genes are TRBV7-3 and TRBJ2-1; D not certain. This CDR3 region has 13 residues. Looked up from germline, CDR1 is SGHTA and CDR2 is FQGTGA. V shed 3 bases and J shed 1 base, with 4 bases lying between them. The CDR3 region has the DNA TGTGCCAGCAGCTTGTATTCCTACAATGAGCAGTTCTTC. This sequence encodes CASSLYSYNEQFF.

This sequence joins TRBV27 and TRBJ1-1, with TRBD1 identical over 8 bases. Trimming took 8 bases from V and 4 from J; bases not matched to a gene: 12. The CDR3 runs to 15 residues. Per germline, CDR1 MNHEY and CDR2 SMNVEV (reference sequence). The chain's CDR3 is CASGNRGWSSTEAFF. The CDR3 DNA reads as TGTGCCAGCGGTAACAGGGGGTGGTCGAGCACTGAAGCTTTCTTT.

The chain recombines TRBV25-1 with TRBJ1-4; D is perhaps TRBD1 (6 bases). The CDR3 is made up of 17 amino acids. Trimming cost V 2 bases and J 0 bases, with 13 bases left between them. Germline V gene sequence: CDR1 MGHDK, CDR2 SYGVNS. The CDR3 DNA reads TGTGCCAGCAGTGAAGGGGGGGCACTCTCAACTAATGAAAAACTGTTTTTT. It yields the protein CASSEGGALSTNEKLFF.

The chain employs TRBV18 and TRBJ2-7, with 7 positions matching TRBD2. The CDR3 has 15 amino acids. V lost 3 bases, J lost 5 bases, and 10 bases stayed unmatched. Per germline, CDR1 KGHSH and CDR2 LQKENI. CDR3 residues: CASSPRGGVANEQYF. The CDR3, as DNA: TGTGCCAGCTCACCCCGGGGAGGGGTAGCAAACGAGCAGTACTTC.

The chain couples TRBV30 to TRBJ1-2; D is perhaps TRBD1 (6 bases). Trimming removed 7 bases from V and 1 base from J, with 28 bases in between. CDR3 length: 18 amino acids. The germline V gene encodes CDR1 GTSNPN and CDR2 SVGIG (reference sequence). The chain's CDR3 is CASYALRTEIGNNYGYTF. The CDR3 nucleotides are TGTGCCTCATATGCACTCCGGACAGAGATCGGAAATAACTATGGCTACACCTTC. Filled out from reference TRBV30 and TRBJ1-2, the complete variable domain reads SQTIHQWPATLVQPVGSPLSLECTVEGTSNPNLYWYRQAAGRGLQLLFYSVGIGQISSEVPQNLSASRPQDRQFILSSKKLLLSDSGFYLCASYALRTEIGNNYGYTFGSGTRLTVV.

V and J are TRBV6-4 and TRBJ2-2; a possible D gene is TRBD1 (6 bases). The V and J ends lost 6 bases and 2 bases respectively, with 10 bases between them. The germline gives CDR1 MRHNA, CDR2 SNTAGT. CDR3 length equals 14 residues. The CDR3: CASREQGNTGELFF. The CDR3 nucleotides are TGTGCCAGCAGAGAACAGGGAAACACCGGGGAGCTGTTTTTT.

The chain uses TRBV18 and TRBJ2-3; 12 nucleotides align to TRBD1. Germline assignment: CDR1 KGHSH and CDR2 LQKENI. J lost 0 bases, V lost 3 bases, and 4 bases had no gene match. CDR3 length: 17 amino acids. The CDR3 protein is CASSPTGQGASTDTQYF. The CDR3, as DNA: TGTGCCAGCTCACCGACGGGACAGGGGGCCAGCACAGATACGCAGTATTTT.

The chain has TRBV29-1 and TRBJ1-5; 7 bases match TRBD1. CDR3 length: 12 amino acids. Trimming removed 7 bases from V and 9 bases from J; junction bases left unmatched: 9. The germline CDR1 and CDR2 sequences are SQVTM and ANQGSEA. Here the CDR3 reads CSATGVLGPQHF. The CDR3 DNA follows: TGCAGCGCCACAGGGGTTTTAGGGCCCCAGCATTTT.

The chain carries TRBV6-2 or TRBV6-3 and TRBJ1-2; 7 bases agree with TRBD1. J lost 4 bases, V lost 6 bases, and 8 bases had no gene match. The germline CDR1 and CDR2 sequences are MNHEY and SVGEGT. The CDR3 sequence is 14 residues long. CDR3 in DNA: TGTGCCAGCAGCCGGGACAGCCTGTCCTATGGCTACACCTTC. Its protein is CASSRDSLSYGYTF.

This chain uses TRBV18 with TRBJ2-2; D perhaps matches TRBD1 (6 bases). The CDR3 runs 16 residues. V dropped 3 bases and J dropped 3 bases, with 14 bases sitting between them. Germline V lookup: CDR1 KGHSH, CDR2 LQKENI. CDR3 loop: CASSPYSGVYTGELFF. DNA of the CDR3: TGTGCCAGCTCACCTTATTCAGGGGTGTACACCGGGGAGCTGTTTTTT. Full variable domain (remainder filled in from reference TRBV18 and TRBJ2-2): NAGVMQNPRHLVRRRGQEARLRCSPMKGHSHVYWYRQLPEEGLKFMVYLQKENIIDESGMPKERFSAEFPKEGPSILRIQQVVRGDSAAYFCASSPYSGVYTGELFFGEGSRLTVL.

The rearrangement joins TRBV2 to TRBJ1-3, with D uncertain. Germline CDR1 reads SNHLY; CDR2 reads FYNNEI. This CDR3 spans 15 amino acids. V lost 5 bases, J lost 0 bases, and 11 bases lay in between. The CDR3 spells CASSPSSYSGNTIYF. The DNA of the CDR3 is TGTGCCAGCAGTCCAAGTTCCTACTCTGGAAACACCATATATTTT.

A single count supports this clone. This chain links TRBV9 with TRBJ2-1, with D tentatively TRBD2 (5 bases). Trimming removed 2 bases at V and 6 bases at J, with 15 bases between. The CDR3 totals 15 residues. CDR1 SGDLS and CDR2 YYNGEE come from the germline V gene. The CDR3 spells CASSVTSYGGNEQFF. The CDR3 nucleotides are TGTGCCAGCAGCGTTACTAGTTATGGCGGCAATGAGCAGTTCTTC.

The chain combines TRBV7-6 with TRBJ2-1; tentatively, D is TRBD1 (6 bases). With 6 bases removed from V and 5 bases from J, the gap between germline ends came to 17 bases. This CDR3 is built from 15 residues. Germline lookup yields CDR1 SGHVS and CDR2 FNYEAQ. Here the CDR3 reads CASSSWTDPNNEQFF. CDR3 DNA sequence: TGTGCCAGCAGTTCCTGGACAGATCCAAACAATGAGCAGTTCTTC.

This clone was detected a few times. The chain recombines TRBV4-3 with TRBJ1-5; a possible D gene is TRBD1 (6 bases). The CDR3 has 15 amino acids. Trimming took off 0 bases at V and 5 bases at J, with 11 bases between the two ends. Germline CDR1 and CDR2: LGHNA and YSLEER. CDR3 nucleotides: TGCGCCAGCAGCCAAGATCCGGCAGGGGATCAGCCCCAGCATTTT. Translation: CASSQDPAGDQPQHF.

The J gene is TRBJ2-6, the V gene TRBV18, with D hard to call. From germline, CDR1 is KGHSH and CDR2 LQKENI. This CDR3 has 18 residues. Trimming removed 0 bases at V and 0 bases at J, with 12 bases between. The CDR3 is CASSPPGRLTSGANVLTF. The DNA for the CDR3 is TGTGCCAGCTCACCACCGGGCAGGTTGACCTCTGGGGCCAACGTCCTGACTTTC.

The chain's CDR3 is CASSISDSSSYEQYF. CDR3 sequence (DNA): TGTGCCAGTAGTATAAGTGACTCCAGCTCCTACGAGCAGTACTTC. The chain is built from TRBV19 and TRBJ2-7; no definite D call. The CDR3 covers 15 residues. Germline CDR1 and CDR2: LNHDA and SQIVND (reference sequence). V dropped 2 bases and J dropped 0 bases, with 11 bases sitting between them.

CDR3 protein: CATSRDRSSGDKTQYF. CDR3 bases: TGTGCCACCAGCAGAGATAGGTCTAGCGGGGATAAGACCCAGTACTTC. This chain links TRBV15 with TRBJ2-5; TRBD2 matches at 9 bases. Looked up from germline, CDR1 is LNHNV and CDR2 is YYDKDF (reference sequence). The CDR3 length is 16 residues. The ends lost 0 bases at V and 6 bases at J; junction bases unmatched: 8.